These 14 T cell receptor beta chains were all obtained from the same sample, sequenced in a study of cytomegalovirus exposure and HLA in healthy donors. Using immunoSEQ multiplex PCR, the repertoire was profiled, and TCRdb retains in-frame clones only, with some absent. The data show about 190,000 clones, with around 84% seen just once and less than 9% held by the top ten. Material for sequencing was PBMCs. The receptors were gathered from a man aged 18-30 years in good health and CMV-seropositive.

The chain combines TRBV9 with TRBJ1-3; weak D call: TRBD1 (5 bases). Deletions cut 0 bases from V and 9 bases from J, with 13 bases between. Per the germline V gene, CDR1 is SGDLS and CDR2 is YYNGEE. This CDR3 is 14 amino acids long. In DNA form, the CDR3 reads TGTGCCAGCAGCGTAGGGGATCTGGGGGGCACCATATATTTT. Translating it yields CASSVGDLGGTIYF. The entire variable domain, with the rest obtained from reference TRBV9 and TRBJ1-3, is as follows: DSGVTQTPKHLITATGQRVTLRCSPRSGDLSVYWYQQSLDQGLQFLIQYYNGEERAKGNILERFSAQQFPDLHSELNLSSLELGDSALYFCASSVGDLGGTIYFGEGSWLTVV.

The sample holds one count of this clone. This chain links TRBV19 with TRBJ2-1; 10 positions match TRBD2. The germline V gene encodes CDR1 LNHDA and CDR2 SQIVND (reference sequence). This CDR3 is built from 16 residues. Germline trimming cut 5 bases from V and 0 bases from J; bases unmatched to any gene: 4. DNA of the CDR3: TGTGCCAGTAGTTTCGGACTAGCGGACTCCTACAATGAGCAGTTCTTC. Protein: CASSFGLADSYNEQFF. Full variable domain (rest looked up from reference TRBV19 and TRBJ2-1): DGGITQSPKYLFRKEGQNVTLSCEQNLNHDAMYWYRQDPGQGLRLIYYSQIVNDFQKGDIAEGYSVSREKKESFPLTVTSAQKNPTAFYLCASSFGLADSYNEQFFGPGTRLTVL.

DNA for the CDR3: TGCAGCGTTGACAAAACAGGGGTCCGAGAGACCCAGTACTTC. As protein: CSVDKTGVRETQYF. The chain combines TRBV29-1 with TRBJ2-5; 7 positions match TRBD1. Trimming took 3 bases from V and 4 from J; bases not matched to a gene: 8. From germline, CDR1 is SQVTM and CDR2 ANQGSEA. This CDR3 has 14 residues.

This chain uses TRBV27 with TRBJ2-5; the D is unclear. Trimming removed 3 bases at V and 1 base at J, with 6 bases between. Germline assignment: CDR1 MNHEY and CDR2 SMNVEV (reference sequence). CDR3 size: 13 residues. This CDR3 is CASSLGPQETQYF. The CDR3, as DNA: TGTGCCAGCAGTTTGGGCCCCCAAGAGACCCAGTACTTC.

The CDR3 region is CARSPLSPGQLMTWASGANVLTF. For the CDR3, the DNA is TGTGCCAGAAGCCCCTTGTCTCCGGGACAGTTAATGACATGGGCCTCTGGGGCCAACGTCCTGACTTTC. The chain recombines TRBV5-3 with TRBJ2-6, with TRBD1 identical over 7 bases. TRBV5-3 is filed as an ORF, its function uncertain. The J segment lost 0 bases and the V segment lost 4 bases, leaving 25 bases of the junction unmatched. The CDR3 loop spans 23 amino acids.

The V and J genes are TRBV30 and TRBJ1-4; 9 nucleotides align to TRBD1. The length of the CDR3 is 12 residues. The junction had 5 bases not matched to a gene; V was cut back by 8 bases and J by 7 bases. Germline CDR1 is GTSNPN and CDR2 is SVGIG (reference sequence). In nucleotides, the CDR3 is TGTGCCGGGCGGGACAGGGTTGAAAAACTGTTTTTT. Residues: CAGRDRVEKLFF.

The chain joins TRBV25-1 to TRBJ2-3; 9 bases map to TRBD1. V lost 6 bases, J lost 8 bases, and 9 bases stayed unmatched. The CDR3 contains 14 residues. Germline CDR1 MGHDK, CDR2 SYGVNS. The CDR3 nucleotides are TGTGCCAGCAGGGCTCCAGCGGGACAGGGTACGCAGTATTTT. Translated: CASRAPAGQGTQYF.

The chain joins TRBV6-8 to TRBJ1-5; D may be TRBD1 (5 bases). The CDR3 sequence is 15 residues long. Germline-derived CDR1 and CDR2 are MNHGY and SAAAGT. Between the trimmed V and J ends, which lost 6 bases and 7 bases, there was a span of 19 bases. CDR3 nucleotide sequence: TGTGCCAGCAGGGAGAATCAGGCGGGGCGGCAGCCCCAGCATTTT. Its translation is CASRENQAGRQPQHF.

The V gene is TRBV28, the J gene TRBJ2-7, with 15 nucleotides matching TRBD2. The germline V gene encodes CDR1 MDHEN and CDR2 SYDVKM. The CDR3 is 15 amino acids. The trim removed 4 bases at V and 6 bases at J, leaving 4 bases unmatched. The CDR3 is CASSYRGLAGGEQYF. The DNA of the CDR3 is TGTGCCAGCAGTTATCGGGGACTAGCGGGAGGCGAGCAGTACTTC. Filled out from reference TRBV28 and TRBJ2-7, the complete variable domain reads DVKVTQSSRYLVKRTGEKVFLECVQDMDHENMFWYRQDPGLGLRLIYFSYDVKMKEKGDIPEGYSVSREKKERFSLILESASTNQTSMYLCASSYRGLAGGEQYFGPGTRLTVT.

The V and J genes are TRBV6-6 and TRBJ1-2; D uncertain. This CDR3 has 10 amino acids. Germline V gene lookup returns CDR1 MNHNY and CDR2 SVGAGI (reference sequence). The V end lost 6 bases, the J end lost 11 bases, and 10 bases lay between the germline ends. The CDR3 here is CASRELGYTF. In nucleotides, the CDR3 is TGTGCCAGCAGAGAACTCGGGTACACCTTC.

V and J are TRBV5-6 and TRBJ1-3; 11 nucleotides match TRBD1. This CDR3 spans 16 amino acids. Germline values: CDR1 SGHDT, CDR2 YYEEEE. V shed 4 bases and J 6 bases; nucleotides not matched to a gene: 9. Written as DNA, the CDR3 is TGTGCCAGCAGCCCAGGACAGGGGGCGGTTGAAAACACCATATATTTT. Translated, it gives CASSPGQGAVENTIYF.

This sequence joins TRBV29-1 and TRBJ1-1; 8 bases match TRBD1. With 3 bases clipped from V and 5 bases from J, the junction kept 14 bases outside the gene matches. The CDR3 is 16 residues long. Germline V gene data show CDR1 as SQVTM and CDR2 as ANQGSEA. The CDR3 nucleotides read TGCAGCGTTGACCAACGACAGGGGATGAGGGTGACTGAAGCTTTCTTT. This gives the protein CSVDQRQGMRVTEAFF.

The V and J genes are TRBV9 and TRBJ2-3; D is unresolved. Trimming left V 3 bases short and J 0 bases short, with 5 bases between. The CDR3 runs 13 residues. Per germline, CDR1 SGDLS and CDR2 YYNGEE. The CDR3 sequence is CASSAYSTDTQYF. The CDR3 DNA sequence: TGTGCCAGCAGCGCTTATAGCACAGATACGCAGTATTTT.

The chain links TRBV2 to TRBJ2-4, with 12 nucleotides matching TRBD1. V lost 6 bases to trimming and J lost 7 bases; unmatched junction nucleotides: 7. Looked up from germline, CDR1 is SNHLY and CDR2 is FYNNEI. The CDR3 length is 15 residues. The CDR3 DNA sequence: TGTGCCAGCAGGGGGACAGGGGGCTTTTCTAACATTCAGTACTTC. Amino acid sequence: CASRGTGGFSNIQYF.